This TCR beta chain was sequenced for a study of regulatory T cells in long-lasting Graves disease. As to time point: newly diagnosed GD, antithyroid drugs for less than 3 months. PBMC-extracted RNA yielded the TCR library. A peripheral blood sample, about 9.4 milliliters in volume, was drawn into EDTA tubes. This clonotype showed up many times. Germline loops: CDR1 SGHAT, CDR2 FQNNGV. The CDR3 consists of 14 residues. V was trimmed by 0 bases and J by 5 bases, leaving 10 bases between them. CDR3 regions were amplified by Arm-PCR using iRepertoire HTBI primers to build TCR beta libraries. MiXCR, applied by TCRdb to the multiplex PCR reads, yields one record per CDR3 protein. The sample has about 540,000 distinct CDR3 sequences; around an eighth are singletons. These records were also assigned to another study, of T cells in Graves' hyperthyroidism and ophthalmopathy.

Source: peripheral blood mononuclear cells (PBMCs), taken at new diagnosis, from a patient treated with antithyroid drugs. V is TRBV11-2 and J is TRBJ1-1; the D gene is possibly TRBD1 (5 bases). This receptor was identified in a man younger than 40 with Graves disease. CDR3 DNA sequence: TGTGCCAGCAGCTTAGACAGGGCGGGAACTGAAGCTTTCTTT. Protein sequence: CASSLDRAGTEAFF.